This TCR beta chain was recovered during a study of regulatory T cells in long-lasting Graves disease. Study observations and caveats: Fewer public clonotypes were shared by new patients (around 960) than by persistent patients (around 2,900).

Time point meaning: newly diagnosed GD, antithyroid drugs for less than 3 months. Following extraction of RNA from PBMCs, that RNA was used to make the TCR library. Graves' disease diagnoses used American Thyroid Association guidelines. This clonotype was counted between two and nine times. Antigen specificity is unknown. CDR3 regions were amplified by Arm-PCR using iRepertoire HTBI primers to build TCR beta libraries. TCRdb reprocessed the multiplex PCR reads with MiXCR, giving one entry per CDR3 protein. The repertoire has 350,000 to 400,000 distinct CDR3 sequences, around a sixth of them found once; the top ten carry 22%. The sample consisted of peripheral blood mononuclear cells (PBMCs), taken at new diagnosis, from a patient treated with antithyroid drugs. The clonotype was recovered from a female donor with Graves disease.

Here the CDR3 DNA reads TGTGCCAGCGTGAAGTTCTCTGGAAACACCATATATTTT. It translates to CASVKFSGNTIYF. The rearrangement links TRBV28 to TRBJ1-3, with D hard to call. Germline CDR1 and CDR2: MDHEN and SYDVKM. The CDR3 consists of 13 residues. The V gene lost 8 bases and the J gene lost 0 bases, with 8 bases spanning the gap.